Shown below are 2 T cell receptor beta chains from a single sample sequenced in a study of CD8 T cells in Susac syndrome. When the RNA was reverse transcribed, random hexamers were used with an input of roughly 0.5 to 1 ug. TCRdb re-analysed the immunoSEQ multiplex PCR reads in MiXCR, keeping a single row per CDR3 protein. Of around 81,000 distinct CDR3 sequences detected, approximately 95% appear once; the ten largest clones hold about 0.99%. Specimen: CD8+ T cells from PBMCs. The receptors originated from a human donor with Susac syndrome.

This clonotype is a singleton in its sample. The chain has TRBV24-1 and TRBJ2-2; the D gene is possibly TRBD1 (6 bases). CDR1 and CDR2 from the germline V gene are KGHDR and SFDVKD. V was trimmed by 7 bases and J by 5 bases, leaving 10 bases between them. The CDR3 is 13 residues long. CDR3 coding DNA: TGTGCCACCAGGGACAGTCCTACCGGGGAGCTGTTTTTT. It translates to CATRDSPTGELFF.

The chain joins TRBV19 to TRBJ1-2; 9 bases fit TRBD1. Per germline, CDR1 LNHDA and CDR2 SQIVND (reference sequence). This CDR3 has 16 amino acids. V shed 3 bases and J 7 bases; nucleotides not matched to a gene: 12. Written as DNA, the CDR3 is TGTGCCAGTAGTATTCTCGGGACAGGGAGTCCTGGTGGCTACACCTTC. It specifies CASSILGTGSPGGYTF.